This T cell receptor beta chain was retrieved from a study of regulatory T cells in long-lasting Graves disease. Indicated time point: newly diagnosed GD, antithyroid drugs for less than 3 months. Making the TCR library involved RNA that had been extracted from PBMCs. This clonotype appeared many times. The target antigen is unknown. Study-level results: Under persistent disease, TRBV28, TRBJ1-2 and TRBJ2-5 were used preferentially.

This CDR3 spans 18 amino acids. Germline V gene data show CDR1 as SGHVS and CDR2 as FQNEAQ. J was trimmed by 6 bases and V by 0 bases; bases with no gene match: 12. HTBI primers from iRepertoire and Arm-PCR of CDR3 regions yielded the TCR beta libraries. TCRdb redid the calling of the multiplex PCR reads with MiXCR, one entry per CDR3 protein. The profile covers about 560,000 distinct CDR3 sequences, with around 16% appearing a single time and 12% taken by the ten largest. In addition, the sample was reused for a study of T cells in Graves' hyperthyroidism and ophthalmopathy. This second study notes: Blood samples included most of the expanded thyroid clonotypes exceeding 0.001.

The chain joins TRBV7-8 to TRBJ2-3, with 10 positions matching TRBD2. The sequence was obtained from a man aged 18 to 29 with Graves disease. The sequencing here drew on peripheral blood mononuclear cells (PBMCs), taken at new diagnosis, from a patient treated with antithyroid drugs. The CDR3 DNA sequence: TGTGCCAGCAGCTTAGCGCGGTGGCTAGCGGGAGTTTACGATACGCAGTATTTT. Translation: CASSLARWLAGVYDTQYF.